What follows describes a single T cell receptor beta chain. What it binds is not known. This entry belongs to a study of a mutant IDH1 vaccine in newly diagnosed glioma. Study summary: First vaccine doses came 4-6 weeks after radiotherapy alone, or with temozolomide cycles. The therapy given earlier, which was standard therapy, consisted of radiotherapy, temozolomide, or both, and most of the patients received both. Study-wide results and limits: There were vaccine-induced immune responses in just over 90% of the patients. Top peripheral T cell clonotype shifts appeared unrelated to pseudoprogression.

CDR1 and CDR2 from the germline V gene are ENHRY and SYGVKD. The V end was cut by 0 bases, the J end by 6 bases, with 11 bases between. CDR3 length: 14 residues. Sample time point: week 5, during vaccination. Vaccination comprised doses that each held 300 ug of mutant IDH1 20-mer peptide, plus topical imiquimod. Assay: immunoSEQ multiplex PCR; the TCRdb copy retains only in-frame clones and omits some. In the table there are about 56,000 clones, 75% to 90% of which are singletons. The sequenced sample was PBMCs, obtained from a glioma patient whose treatment included an IDH1 peptide vaccine. The chain couples TRBV10-3 to TRBJ1-2; D gene ambiguous. This TCR was recovered from a woman aged 35 to 49 with glioma. Here the CDR3 reads CAISESGLMNGYTF. The CDR3 DNA reads as TGTGCCATCAGTGAGTCGGGGTTAATGAATGGCTACACCTTC.